The 27 T cell receptor beta chains presented below share a single source sample, sequenced in a study of blood T cell repertoires in COVID-19. Assay: immunoSEQ multiplex PCR; the TCRdb copy retains only in-frame clones and omits some. The table records some 220,000 clones, 70% to 85% of them present only once. The sequencing input was peripheral blood. These receptors all stem from a middle-aged man with active or convalescent COVID-19.

V is TRBV5-6 and J is TRBJ2-1; a weak D match, TRBD2 (5 bases). This CDR3 has 16 residues. The ends were cut back, 4 bases at V and 10 bases at J, with 24 bases in the middle. Germline V gene data show CDR1 as SGHDT and CDR2 as YYEEEE. This CDR3 reads CASSPYRGISTIEQFF. CDR3 in DNA: TGTGCCAGCAGCCCTTACCGGGGAATCTCTACTATAGAGCAGTTCTTC.

In its sample, this clone was seen once. This sequence joins TRBV6-1 and TRBJ2-1; the D gene is possibly TRBD2 (5 bases). This CDR3 is 14 amino acids long. Germline CDR1 and CDR2: MNHNS and SASEGT. V was pared by 1 base and J by 7 bases, with 11 bases between. CDR3 sequence: CASSEGPWENEQFF. DNA of the CDR3: TGTGCCAGCAGTGAAGGTCCCTGGGAGAATGAGCAGTTCTTC.

V and J are TRBV4-3 and TRBJ2-7; D not resolved. Trimming removed 0 bases from V and 7 bases from J, with 10 bases in between. The CDR3 has 13 residues. Germline-derived CDR1 and CDR2 are LGHNA and YSLEER. In DNA form, the CDR3 reads TGCGCCAGCAGCCAAGAACGAGGTTTTGAGCAGTACTTC. Translation gives CASSQERGFEQYF.

The chain carries TRBV6-2 or TRBV6-3 and TRBJ2-7; TRBD1 matches 7 bases. V dropped 2 bases and J dropped 5; count of bases not matched to a gene: 9. CDR1 and CDR2 (germline): MNHEY, SVGEGT. There are 15 residues in the CDR3. For the CDR3, the DNA is TGTGCCAGCAGTTACGACTCGACAGGGTTAGACGAGCAGTACGTC. Its translation: CASSYDSTGLDEQYV.

This clone was recorded at least ten times. The chain recombines TRBV27 with TRBJ2-7, with D possibly being TRBD2 (5 bases). Germline V CDR1 and CDR2: MNHEY, SMNVEV (reference sequence). Trimming took off 2 bases at V and 5 bases at J, with 13 bases between the two ends. This CDR3 contains 14 residues. CDR3 in DNA: TGTGCCAGCAGTTTAAGGTCCGGACTTGACGAGCAGTACTTC. Its translation: CASSLRSGLDEQYF.

V is TRBV20-1 and J is TRBJ1-2; TRBD1 matches at 8 bases. The germline CDR1 and CDR2 sequences are DFQATT and SNEGSKA (reference sequence). The length of the CDR3 is 14 residues. V was pared by 3 bases and J by 3 bases, with 6 bases of the junction left unmatched. In DNA form, the CDR3 reads TGCAGTGCTAGTGATAGACAGGGGCACTATGGCTACACCTTC. Encoded protein: CSASDRQGHYGYTF.

This rearrangement joins TRBV18 to TRBJ1-1; TRBD1 matches 11 bases. V shed 4 bases, J shed 1 base, and the junction held 8 bases outside the gene matches. This CDR3 is 17 amino acids long. The germline V gene has CDR1 KGHSH and CDR2 LQKENI. CDR3 in amino acids: CASSQRTGGAGNTEAFF. CDR3 in DNA: TGTGCCAGCTCACAACGGACAGGGGGCGCAGGGAACACTGAAGCTTTCTTT.

This chain joins TRBV7-8 and TRBJ1-2; TRBD1 agrees at 8 bases. The CDR3 runs to 15 residues. Germline assignment: CDR1 SGHVS and CDR2 FQNEAQ. Losses at the gene ends were 5 bases for V and 2 bases for J; bases not matched to a gene: 7. Written as DNA, the CDR3 is TGTGCCAGCAGCCCTACTCGGACAGGGAACTATGGCTACACCTTC. Its protein is CASSPTRTGNYGYTF.

This sequence joins TRBV13 and TRBJ2-6; a weak D match, TRBD2 (5 bases). The CDR3 extends over 18 amino acids. Trimming pared 4 bases from V and 0 bases from J, leaving 16 bases between. Per germline, CDR1 PRHDT and CDR2 FYEKMQ (reference sequence). CDR3 protein: CASSSVRPGGSGANVLTF. CDR3 DNA: TGTGCCAGCAGCTCGGTACGACCCGGAGGCTCTGGGGCCAACGTCCTGACTTTC.

This sequence joins TRBV7-2 and TRBJ1-2; TRBD1 matches at 9 bases. Trimming at V came to 3 bases and at J to 6 bases, leaving 8 bases not matched to a gene. Germline lookup yields CDR1 SGHTA and CDR2 FQGNSA. The CDR3 consists of 15 residues. The CDR3: CASSFPGTGNDGYTF. CDR3 bases: TGTGCCAGCAGCTTTCCCGGGACAGGGAACGATGGCTACACCTTC.

The V and J genes are TRBV6-5 and TRBJ1-1; D is unclear. The CDR3 spans 14 residues. Looked up from germline, CDR1 is MNHEY and CDR2 is SVGAGI. With 7 bases removed from V and 4 bases from J, the gap between germline ends came to 16 bases. The CDR3 loop reads CASIMERVGTEAFF. The CDR3 DNA reads TGTGCCAGCATTATGGAGAGGGTGGGCACTGAAGCTTTCTTT.

The chain employs TRBV5-1 and TRBJ2-1; D might be TRBD1 (6 bases). The CDR3 is 14 residues long. The ends were cut back, 2 bases at V and 9 bases at J, with 15 bases in the middle. Per germline, CDR1 SGHRS and CDR2 YFSETQ. The CDR3 is CASSLGGRVGEQFF. For the CDR3, the DNA is TGCGCCAGCAGCTTAGGGGGTAGGGTCGGTGAGCAGTTCTTC.

V and J are TRBV6-2 or TRBV6-3 and TRBJ2-3; D may be TRBD2 (5 bases). Germline assignment: CDR1 MNHEY and CDR2 SVGEGT. The CDR3 runs to 13 residues. Trimming stripped 0 bases from V and 5 bases from J, with 6 bases between. The DNA of the CDR3 is TGTGCCAGCAGTTACTCCGGACTAGATACGCAGTATTTT. Encoded protein: CASSYSGLDTQYF.

The chain carries TRBV6-5 and TRBJ2-5; D uncertain. The germline gives CDR1 MNHEY, CDR2 SVGAGI. CDR3 length: 16 residues. V was trimmed by 0 bases and J by 7 bases, leaving 18 bases between them. The CDR3 sequence: CASSYSSSGNPGTQYF. The CDR3, as DNA: TGTGCCAGCAGTTACTCCAGCTCCGGAAACCCGGGGACCCAGTACTTC.

The chain combines TRBV4-3 with TRBJ2-5; 10 nucleotides line up with TRBD1. The germline V gene has CDR1 LGHNA and CDR2 YSLEER. The CDR3 totals 18 residues. V dropped 0 bases and J dropped 5; count of bases not matched to a gene: 12. The CDR3 nucleotides read TGCGCCAGCAGCCAAGATCTCTTCGGGACAGGGGTTGTGGAGACCCAGTACTTC. Encoded protein: CASSQDLFGTGVVETQYF.

This chain connects TRBV28 to TRBJ1-3; D remains unclear. The CDR3 contains 16 residues. CDR1 MDHEN and CDR2 SYDVKM come from the germline V gene. V was cut by 2 bases and J by 0 bases, with 11 bases left in between. The CDR3 loop is CASSLMVALSGNTIYF. DNA for the CDR3: TGTGCCAGCAGTTTAATGGTTGCGCTCTCTGGAAACACCATATATTTT.

The chain links TRBV7-2 to TRBJ1-2; 7 bases agree with TRBD1. Germline loops: CDR1 SGHTA, CDR2 FQGNSA. With V trimmed by 10 bases and J by 0 bases, 5 bases remained unmatched. This CDR3 comprises 13 residues. The CDR3 coding sequence is TGTGCCAAACAGGGGATCTCTAACTATGGCTACACCTTC. Translated: CAKQGISNYGYTF.

The rearrangement joins TRBV5-4 to TRBJ2-1; TRBD2 agrees at 8 bases. With V trimmed by 0 bases and J by 5 bases, 13 bases remained unmatched. The CDR3 covers 18 residues. Germline values: CDR1 SGHNT, CDR2 YYREEE (reference sequence). DNA of the CDR3: TGTGCCAGCAGCTTGGAAGCGGGAGTCCCCCCCTACAACAATGAGCAGTTCTTC. Translating gives CASSLEAGVPPYNNEQFF.

This clone has more than one count but fewer than ten. The gene calls are TRBV6-5 and TRBJ1-1; D unclear. Trimming cost V 3 bases and J 5 bases, with 10 bases left between them. This CDR3 is built from 13 residues. Germline V gene sequence: CDR1 MNHEY, CDR2 SVGAGI. CDR3 nucleotide sequence: TGTGCCAGCAGTTATTCCCGGGAGACTGAAGCTTTCTTT. This translates into CASSYSRETEAFF.

This clone was picked up a small number of times. Additional DNA sequences in this sample encode the identical CDR3. The chain combines TRBV4-3 with TRBJ2-2, with D unclear. Trimming cost V 0 bases and J 3 bases, with 5 bases left between them. CDR3 length: 14 amino acids. Germline assignment: CDR1 LGHNA and CDR2 YSLEER. Written as DNA, the CDR3 is TGCGCCAGCAGCCAAGATAGAGACACCGGGGAGCTGTTTTTT. This encodes CASSQDRDTGELFF.

The chain links TRBV9 to TRBJ1-2; 9 bases fit TRBD1. From germline, CDR1 is SGDLS and CDR2 YYNGEE. CDR3 length equals 14 residues. The trim removed 3 bases at V and 8 bases at J, leaving 8 bases unmatched. The CDR3 coding sequence is TGTGCCAGCAGCGGGTCCGGGACAGGGTTCGGCTACACCTTC. Translating gives CASSGSGTGFGYTF.

In this sample, this clone turned up many times. V and J are TRBV4-3 and TRBJ2-2, with 11 bases identical to TRBD1. Per germline, CDR1 LGHNA and CDR2 YSLEER. The CDR3 loop spans 17 amino acids. With 4 bases clipped from V and 7 bases from J, the junction kept 11 bases outside the gene matches. Here the CDR3 reads CASSRTGGAEYVGELFF. The CDR3 nucleotides read TGCGCCAGCAGCCGGACAGGGGGCGCTGAATATGTCGGGGAGCTGTTTTTT.

This chain connects TRBV7-9 to TRBJ1-1; D remains unclear. The V end lost 5 bases, the J end lost 5 bases, and 12 bases lay between the germline ends. The CDR3 is 13 residues long. Germline CDR1 is SEHNR and CDR2 is FQNEAQ (reference sequence). The CDR3 bases are TGTGCCAGCAGCGGAACAGCCATAACTGAAGCTTTCTTT. Translation: CASSGTAITEAFF.

J is TRBJ1-5 and V is TRBV15, with 7 bases lining up with TRBD1. The ends lost 0 bases at V and 0 bases at J; junction bases unmatched: 2. Germline V gene data show CDR1 as LNHNV and CDR2 as YYDKDF (reference sequence). The CDR3 length is 16 residues. CDR3 in DNA: TGTGCCACCAGCAGAGAAGGGACAGTTAGCAATCAGCCCCAGCATTTT. It yields the protein CATSREGTVSNQPQHF.

With respect to this clone: This sample includes further DNA sequences coding for the same CDR3. The gene calls are TRBV9 and TRBJ1-2; the D gene is possibly TRBD1 (6 bases). With 1 base removed from V and 6 bases from J, the gap between germline ends came to 10 bases. The CDR3 sequence is 13 residues long. Germline V gene sequence: CDR1 SGDLS, CDR2 YYNGEE. The CDR3 DNA sequence: TGTGCCAGCAGCGTATCTGGGGGCCATGGCTACACCTTC. Encoded protein: CASSVSGGHGYTF.

V and J are TRBV11-2 and TRBJ1-2; a weak D match, TRBD1 (5 bases). CDR3 size: 15 residues. Germline V lookup: CDR1 SGHAT, CDR2 FQNNGV. V lost 5 bases, J lost 4 bases, and 17 bases lay in between. The CDR3 DNA follows: TGTGCCAGCAGCCGCGCCCGGGGGGGAGGCTATGGCTACACCTTC. Translation gives CASSRARGGGYGYTF.

The rearrangement uses TRBV4-1 and TRBJ2-5, with 8 bases matching TRBD2. Germline CDR1 and CDR2: MGHRA and YSYEKL. This CDR3 is built from 14 residues. Germline trimming cut 1 base from V and 5 bases from J; bases unmatched to any gene: 3. The CDR3 DNA reads TGCGCCAGCAGCCAAGGGCCGGGAGGGGAGACCCAGTACTTC. Its translation: CASSQGPGGETQYF.